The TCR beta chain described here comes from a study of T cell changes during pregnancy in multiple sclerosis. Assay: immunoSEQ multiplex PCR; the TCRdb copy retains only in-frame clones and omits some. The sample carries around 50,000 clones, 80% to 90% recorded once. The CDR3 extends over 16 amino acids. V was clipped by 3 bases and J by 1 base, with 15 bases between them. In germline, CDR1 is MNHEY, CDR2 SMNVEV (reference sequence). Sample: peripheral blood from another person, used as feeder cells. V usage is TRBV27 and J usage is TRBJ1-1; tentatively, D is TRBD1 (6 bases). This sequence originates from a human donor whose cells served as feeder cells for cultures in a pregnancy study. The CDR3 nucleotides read TGTGCCAGCAGTTTTAGGCAGGGACAAAAGAACACTGAAGCTTTCTTT. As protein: CASSFRQGQKNTEAFF.